The clone carrying this T cell receptor beta chain was seen a handful of times. These data originate in a study of blood T cell repertoires in COVID-19. Study overall: Samples taken during acute and convalescent COVID-19 were collected in the United States, Italy and Spain.

This CDR3 region has 15 residues. V lost 4 bases and J 3 bases, leaving 15 bases between the germline ends. CDR1 and CDR2 from the germline V gene are SEHNR and FQNEAQ (reference sequence). Original processing methods: Amplification of reference gene primers was used by the study to estimate nucleated cell counts. Generated by immunoSEQ multiplex PCR, the TCRdb table keeps only in-frame clones and is missing some. From that table come the V and J calls and clone size; the DNA was used to work out D and trimming. The sample consists of 250,000 to 300,000 clones, 90% of them appearing once. Grouping used clinical history reported by participants in a survey and questionnaire.

Sequencing input: PBMCs or T cells enriched from blood (not recorded which). This chain joins TRBV7-9 and TRBJ1-2; D gene uncertain. The TCR originated in a woman aged 25 to 45 who had recovered from COVID-19. The DNA of the CDR3 is TGTGCCAGCAGCTCCACCACGAAACGCGACTATGGCTACACCTTC. Translated, it gives CASSSTTKRDYGYTF. Full variable domain (outside the CDR3, taken from reference TRBV7-9 and TRBJ1-2): DTGVSQNPRHKITKRGQNVTFRCDPISEHNRLYWYRQTLGQGPEFLTYFQNEAQLEKSRLLSDRFSAERPKGSFSTLEIQRTEQGDSAMYLCASSSTTKRDYGYTFGSGTRLTVV.